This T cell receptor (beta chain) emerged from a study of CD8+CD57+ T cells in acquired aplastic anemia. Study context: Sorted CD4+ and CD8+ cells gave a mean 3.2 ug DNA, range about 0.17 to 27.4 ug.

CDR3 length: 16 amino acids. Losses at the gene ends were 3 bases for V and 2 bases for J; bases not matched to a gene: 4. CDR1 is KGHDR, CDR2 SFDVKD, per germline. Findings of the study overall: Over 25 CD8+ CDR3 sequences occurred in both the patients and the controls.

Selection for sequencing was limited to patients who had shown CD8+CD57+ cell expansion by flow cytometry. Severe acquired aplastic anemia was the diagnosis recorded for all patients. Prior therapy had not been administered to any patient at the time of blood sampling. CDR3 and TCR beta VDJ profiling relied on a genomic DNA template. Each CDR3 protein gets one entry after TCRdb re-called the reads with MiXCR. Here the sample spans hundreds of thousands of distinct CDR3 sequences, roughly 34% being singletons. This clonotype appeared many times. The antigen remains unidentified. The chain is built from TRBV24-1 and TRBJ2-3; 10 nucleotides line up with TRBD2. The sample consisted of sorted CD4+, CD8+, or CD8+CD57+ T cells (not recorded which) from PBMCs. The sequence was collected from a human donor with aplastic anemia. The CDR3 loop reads CATSDPGLADTDTQYF. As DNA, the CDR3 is TGTGCCACCAGTGATCCCGGACTAGCGGACACAGATACGCAGTATTTT.